The source of this T cell receptor (beta chain) is a study of T cell repertoires in cytomegalovirus infection (dated by TCRdb to the late 2010s). Study-level background: Because public TCR beta signatures pointed to carriage of CMV infection together with the matching HLA type, the HLA type of each donor mattered for the analysis.

This clonotype turned up a few times. Its antigen is currently not known. No much larger clone exists at a distance of one base, and base qualities are not known. The sequencing machine was an Illumina HiSeq 1500. TCRdb applied fastp at Q25 and MiXCR to the public reads, then kept only in-frame beta chains. All rows with the same CDR3 protein become a single entry with the most common DNA and genes. This sample has roughly 320,000 distinct CDR3 sequences in its table, and about 8.8% of those were observed once. Around 2.6% of the sample comes from the top ten. The paper as a whole reports these results and caveats: The ex vivo response was dominated by HLA-C-restricted CMV-specific TCR beta clonotypes, which also provided the single most frequent clonotype in two of eight donors. Cumulative frequency of public TCR beta family members discriminated carriers of CMV infection plus the relevant HLA type in this cohort and an independent approximately 370-donor cohort.

Material: PBMCs. The receptor's source is a human donor in good health (CMV status not recorded). Some clones in this sample may be carry-over from other donors' samples.

The DNA sequence is TGTGCCAGCGACCGGACAGGGATGAACACTGAAGCTTTCTTT. The encoded protein is CASDRTGMNTEAFF. This chain is built from TRBV6-2 or TRBV6-3 and TRBJ1-1, with 8 bases in between that match TRBD1. The CDR1 and CDR2 encoded by the germline V gene are MNHEY and SVGEGT. From the cysteine up to the phenylalanine, the CDR3 has a length of 14 residues. The sequence is cut down to CDR3 DNA, 42 bases in frame from base 1. Unmatched junction bases come to 5, with V trimmed by 8 bases and J by 0 bases.